The 15 T cell receptor beta chains below all came from one sample that was sequenced in a study of human thymus T cells (dated by TCRdb to between 2020 and 2021). Receptor libraries were prepared by the immunoSEQ multiplex PCR assay. This immuneACCESS table, as held by TCRdb, lists in-frame sequences with V and J called but not all clones. Of the missing ones, under half trace to an unresolved V gene in checked studies; the others have no known cause. This sample holds 40,000 to 55,000 clones; 94% were observed only once. The ten top clones hold around 0.12% of the sample. Sample: blood. These receptors came from a boy under three years old with a congenital heart defect but otherwise immunologically healthy.

The genes are TRBV19 and TRBJ2-1; D uncertain. The CDR3 covers 15 residues. Trimming took 6 bases from V and 1 from J, leaving 13 bases between them. The germline gives CDR1 LNHDA, CDR2 SQIVND (reference sequence). CDR3 in DNA: TGTGCCAGTAGAATCGGACGGACGTCCTACAATGAGCAGTTCTTC. The encoded protein is CASRIGRTSYNEQFF.

CDR3 sequence: CASSLGAAGNTIYF. The DNA of the CDR3 is TGCGCCAGCAGCTTGGGGGCGGCTGGAAACACCATATATTTT. V is TRBV5-1 and J is TRBJ1-3; D gene uncertain. The CDR3 extends over 14 amino acids. CDR1 is SGHRS, CDR2 YFSETQ, per germline. With 0 bases removed from V and 2 bases from J, the gap between germline ends came to 6 bases. Looking up the rest from reference TRBV5-1 and TRBJ1-3 gives the full variable domain: KAGVTQTPRYLIKTRGQQVTLSCSPISGHRSVSWYQQTPGQGLQFLFEYFSETQRNKGNFPGRFSGRQFSNSRSEMNVSTLELGDSALYLCASSLGAAGNTIYFGEGSWLTVV.

The V call is TRBV5-4, the J call TRBJ1-4; 7 bases are a match to TRBD1. This CDR3 comprises 15 residues. CDR1 is SGHNT, CDR2 YYREEE, per germline (reference sequence). V was clipped by 4 bases and J by 15 bases; unmatched bases: 18. The CDR3 spells CASSPGTAVGEGVFF. Here the CDR3 DNA reads TGTGCCAGCAGCCCCGGGACAGCGGTAGGGGAGGGGGTGTTTTTT.

The genes are TRBV18 and TRBJ2-5; D gene uncertain. CDR1 is KGHSH, CDR2 LQKENI, per germline. V was trimmed by 5 bases and J by 3 bases, leaving 10 bases between them. The CDR3 is 13 residues long. The CDR3 is CASSATLEETQYF. Here the CDR3 DNA reads TGTGCCAGCTCAGCCACCTTAGAAGAGACCCAGTACTTC. Looking up the rest from reference TRBV18 and TRBJ2-5 gives the full variable domain: NAGVMQNPRHLVRRRGQEARLRCSPMKGHSHVYWYRQLPEEGLKFMVYLQKENIIDESGMPKERFSAEFPKEGPSILRIQQVVRGDSAAYFCASSATLEETQYFGPGTRLLVL.

A word on this clone: Other DNA variants within this sample encode the same CDR3. The chain combines TRBV28 with TRBJ1-2; TRBD1 might be the D (5 bases). CDR3 length: 13 residues. Trimming took 2 bases from V and 4 from J, leaving 8 bases between them. Germline loops: CDR1 MDHEN, CDR2 SYDVKM. The chain's CDR3 is CASSLTGGYGYTF. The DNA of the CDR3 is TGTGCCAGCAGTTTAACGGGGGGCTATGGCTACACCTTC.

The chain employs TRBV9 and TRBJ2-2, with TRBD2 matching 7 bases. V lost 5 bases and J lost 6; bases outside the gene matches: 7. The germline V gene has CDR1 SGDLS and CDR2 YYNGEE. The CDR3 is 14 residues long. CDR3: CASSFSGISGELFF. DNA of the CDR3: TGTGCCAGCAGTTTCAGCGGGATATCCGGGGAGCTGTTTTTT.

This clone was observed a handful of times. The rearrangement joins TRBV12-2 to TRBJ2-2; the table calls TRBD1, which could not be checked here. TRBV12-2 represents a pseudogene. The length of the CDR3 is 15 residues. The CDR3 is CASRLGQGDTGELFF. CDR3 DNA sequence: TGTGCAAGTCGCTTAGGGCAGGGCGACACCGGGGAGCTGTTTTTT.

In nucleotides, the CDR3 is TGTGCCAGCAGCTTAGCCCGCGGGGGGGCGTACGAGCAGTACTTC. Its translation: CASSLARGGAYEQYF. The genes are TRBV7-2 and TRBJ2-7; 9 bases are shared with TRBD2. From germline, CDR1 is SGHTA and CDR2 FQGNSA. The V and J ends lost 0 bases and 4 bases, in that order; junction bases with no gene match: 4. The CDR3 is 15 residues long.

A word on this clone: At the DNA level, this CDR3 is encoded by other sequences in the same sample as well. The V gene is TRBV30, the J gene TRBJ1-5, with D uncertain. The CDR3 has 13 residues. The germline V and J ends were trimmed by 0 bases and 3 bases, with 6 bases remaining between them. Germline CDR1 is GTSNPN and CDR2 is SVGIG (reference sequence). The CDR3 nucleotides are TGTGCCTGGAGTGTTGCACACAATCAGCCCCAGCATTTT. Its protein is CAWSVAHNQPQHF.

This chain connects TRBV11-3 to TRBJ2-5, with 8 bases aligning to TRBD2. Looked up from germline, CDR1 is SGHNT and CDR2 is YENEEA. This CDR3 region has 15 residues. The V segment lost 4 bases and the J segment 2 bases; nucleotides outside the gene matches: 6. As DNA, the CDR3 is TGTGCCAGCAGCTCGGGACTAGGGTCACAAGAGACCCAGTACTTC. Translating gives CASSSGLGSQETQYF. The variable domain in full, completed from reference TRBV11-3 and TRBJ2-5, reads EAGVVQSPRYKIIEKKQPVAFWCNPISGHNTLYWYLQNLGQGPELLIRYENEEAVDDSQLPKDRFSAERLKGVDSTLKIQPAELGDSAVYLCASSSGLGSQETQYFGPGTRLLVL.

A single count supports this clone. This chain joins TRBV28 and TRBJ1-6; 7 nucleotides match TRBD1. After removal of 6 bases from V and 6 bases from J, the junction contained 5 bases not matched to a gene. The V gene's germline CDR1 is MDHEN and CDR2 SYDVKM. The CDR3 has 14 amino acids. The CDR3 DNA follows: TGTGCCAGCAGGAGACAGGGCGGTAATTCACCCCTCCACTTT. It yields the protein CASRRQGGNSPLHF.

The chain uses TRBV7-8 and TRBJ1-2; possible D gene TRBD1, 5 bases. The CDR3 has 13 residues. From germline, CDR1 is SGHVS and CDR2 FQNEAQ. The V gene lost 6 bases and the J gene lost 5 bases, with 13 bases spanning the gap. This chain's CDR3 is CASSFGTGYGYTF. The CDR3 DNA follows: TGTGCCAGCAGTTTTGGGACCGGGTATGGCTACACCTTC. Full variable domain (remainder filled in from reference TRBV7-8 and TRBJ1-2): GAGVSQSPRYKVAKRGQDVALRCDPISGHVSLFWYQQALGQGPEFLTYFQNEAQLDKSGLPSDRFFAERPEGSVSTLKIQRTQQEDSAVYLCASSFGTGYGYTFGSGTRLTVV.

The chain couples TRBV7-9 to TRBJ1-1, with 7 bases lining up with TRBD1. This CDR3 region has 11 residues. Germline values: CDR1 SEHNR, CDR2 FQNEAQ (reference sequence). With V trimmed by 6 bases and J by 9 bases, 4 bases remained unmatched. The CDR3 region has the DNA TGTGCCAGCAGGCAACAGGGGAAAGCTTTCTTT. Translation gives CASRQQGKAFF.

V and J are TRBV27 and TRBJ2-7, with 9 bases identical to TRBD2. With V trimmed by 3 bases and J by 6 bases, 6 bases remained unmatched. The CDR3 is 14 amino acids. Germline loops: CDR1 MNHEY, CDR2 SMNVEV (reference sequence). CDR3 coding DNA: TGTGCCAGCAGTTTTAGCGGGGGATCCGGCGAGCAGTACTTC. Protein product: CASSFSGGSGEQYF.

This clone is a singleton in its sample. J is TRBJ2-1 and V is TRBV4-3; D is unresolved. This CDR3 is 15 amino acids long. The germline gives CDR1 LGHNA, CDR2 YSLEER. V lost 1 base to trimming and J lost 7 bases, with 14 bases between them. CDR3 DNA sequence: TGCGCCAGCAGCCAAGGGCAGGTTTTGGGGAATGAGCAGTTCTTC. It yields the protein CASSQGQVLGNEQFF.